This is a list of T cell receptor beta chains from one sample in a study of blood T cells in healthy people across ages. Each CDR3 protein is one row after TCRdb ran MiXCR on the 5' RACE reads. The table has 550,000 to 700,000 distinct CDR3 sequences, 25% to 30% seen once. Sequenced material: blood. Receptors were obtained from a woman aged 70-85 years in good health. Each CDR3 is given with its conserved first and last residue. The D gene is left open where the match is weak. The listing skips clone size in some rows; elsewhere it reads once, few, many or a size class.

j_gene	d_gene	v_gene	abundance	CDR3aa	CDR3nt
TRBJ2-4	TRBD2	TRBV3-1	few	CASSQLRLAETNIQYF	TGTGCCAGCAGCCAGCTCAGACTAGCGGAGACAAACATTCAGTACTTC
TRBJ2-7	TRBD1	TRBV5-1	few	CASSWTGSEQYF	TGCGCCAGCAGCTGGACAGGGAGCGAGCAGTACTTC
TRBJ1-4	-	TRBV4-2	many	CASSQDLTSNEKLFF	TGTGCCAGCAGCCAAGATCTCACCAGTAATGAAAAACTGTTTTTT
TRBJ2-5	-	TRBV9	few	CASSVRGEEETQYF	TGTGCTAGCAGCGTGAGGGGGGAGGAAGAGACCCAGTACTTC
TRBJ2-4	-	TRBV6-6	-	CASRRQESNIQYF	TGTGCCAGCAGGCGGCAGGAGTCGAACATTCAGTACTTC
TRBJ1-1	-	TRBV5-5	-	CASSLMGPRDGGEAFF	TGTGCCAGCAGCTTGATGGGGCCCAGGGATGGTGGTGAAGCTTTCTTT
TRBJ2-1	-	TRBV7-3	many	CASSMNRDHNEQFF	TGTGCCAGCAGCATGAACAGGGATCACAATGAGCAGTTCTTC
TRBJ1-1	-	TRBV5-1	few	CASSWHAGFTEAFF	TGCGCCAGCAGCTGGCATGCGGGCTTCACTGAAGCTTTCTTT
TRBJ1-1	-	TRBV4-1	-	CASSPGGSRGDTEAFF	TGCGCCAGCAGCCCGGGGGGATCGAGGGGTGACACTGAAGCTTTCTTT
TRBJ1-5	TRBD1	TRBV20-1	-	CSASLQGARQPQHF	TGCAGTGCTAGTTTACAGGGGGCTCGACAGCCCCAGCATTTT
TRBJ2-1	TRBD2	TRBV29-1	few	CSVEDSRGASYNEQFF	TGCAGCGTTGAAGATTCGCGGGGGGCCTCCTACAATGAGCAGTTCTTC
TRBJ1-6	-	TRBV4-3	-	CASSQESFNSPLHF	TGCGCCAGCAGCCAAGAAAGTTTTAATTCACCCCTCCACTTT
TRBJ1-2	-	TRBV29-1	many	CSVEAPDRDRPGYTF	TGCAGCGTTGAAGCCCCGGACAGAGACCGACCTGGCTACACCTTC
TRBJ2-7	-	TRBV9	few	CASSANRPSSKQYF	TGTGCCAGCAGCGCCAACCGCCCTTCGTCGAAGCAGTACTTC
TRBJ1-4	-	TRBV7-2	few	CASSPNQGLGGEKLFF	TGTGCCAGCAGCCCTAACCAGGGGTTAGGAGGTGAAAAACTGTTTTTT
TRBJ1-1	-	TRBV6-2/TRBV6-3	-	CASSETGRRAEAFF	TGTGCCAGCAGTGAAACAGGGCGTAGGGCTGAAGCTTTCTTT
TRBJ2-7	-	TRBV7-9	-	CASSFGESNEQYF	TGTGCCAGCAGCTTTGGGGAATCGAACGAGCAGTACTTC
TRBJ2-3	-	TRBV29-1	many	CSVEEGSDTQYF	TGCAGCGTTGAGGAAGGTTCTGATACGCAGTATTTT